A single sample is the source of the 21 T cell receptor beta chains below, sequenced in a study of cytomegalovirus exposure and HLA in healthy donors. The PCR had 60 Vbeta and 13 Jbeta primers. This table comes from immunoSEQ multiplex PCR, and its TCRdb copy is limited to in-frame clones, with some not included. The profile shows approximately 100,000 clones, 85% of them singletons. Sequenced material: PBMCs. Source of these receptors: a man in his forties or fifties in good health and CMV-seropositive.

As regards this clone: The junction and the germline gene differ at one end; a read error may be behind it. This chain uses TRBV7-7 with TRBJ2-5; TRBD2 agrees at 10 bases. The CDR3 runs to 15 residues. The germline gives CDR1 SSHAT, CDR2 FNYEAQ (reference sequence). The CDR3 sequence: CASSLIAGGLETQYF. The CDR3, as DNA: TGTGCTAGCAGCTTGATAGCGGGAGGACTGGAGACCCAGTACTTC.

The chain has TRBV29-1 and TRBJ2-1; TRBD2 matches 14 bases. The V and J ends lost 2 bases and 7 bases, in that order; junction bases with no gene match: 7. CDR3 length equals 16 residues. Germline V gene lookup returns CDR1 SQVTM and CDR2 ANQGSEA. In nucleotides, the CDR3 is TGCAGCGTTGAAAGGGGGACTAGCGGGAGTGGTAATGAGCAGTTCTTC. Its protein is CSVERGTSGSGNEQFF.

The chain couples TRBV28 to TRBJ2-7; TRBD2 aligns across 10 bases. The junction had 3 bases not matched to a gene; V was cut back by 2 bases and J by 2 bases. CDR3 length equals 15 residues. Germline loops: CDR1 MDHEN, CDR2 SYDVKM. CDR3 DNA: TGTGCCAGCAGTTTACTAGCGGGAGTACCCTACGAGCAGTACTTC. This sequence encodes CASSLLAGVPYEQYF.

The V and J genes are TRBV6-1 and TRBJ2-2, with 7 bases that match TRBD1. Per the germline V gene, CDR1 is MNHNS and CDR2 is SASEGT. This CDR3 spans 15 amino acids. The ends lost 6 bases at V and 1 base at J; junction bases unmatched: 5. This chain's CDR3 is CASSAWTGNTGELFF. The CDR3 coding sequence is TGTGCCAGCAGCGCCTGGACAGGGAACACCGGGGAGCTGTTTTTT.

V gene TRBV6-1 combines with J gene TRBJ2-1; D is perhaps TRBD2 (5 bases). The V end lost 4 bases, the J end lost 2 bases, and 15 bases lay between the germline ends. CDR1 and CDR2 (germline): MNHNS, SASEGT. CDR3 length: 16 residues. The CDR3 coding sequence is TGTGCCAGCAGTGGGAAAGGAGCGGAAGCCTACAATGAGCAGTTCTTC. It codes for CASSGKGAEAYNEQFF.

J is TRBJ2-1 and V is TRBV6-6; 7 bases match TRBD1. CDR1 and CDR2 (germline): MNHNY, SVGAGI (reference sequence). There are 12 residues in the CDR3. The J segment lost 4 bases and the V segment lost 8 bases, leaving 2 bases of the junction unmatched. The CDR3 DNA follows: TGTGCCAGCGGGACAGATTACAATGAGCAGTTCTTC. Protein sequence: CASGTDYNEQFF.

The chain recombines TRBV10-1 with TRBJ1-1; possibly TRBD1 for D (6 bases). V was clipped by 6 bases and J by 2 bases, with 10 bases between them. Germline V gene sequence: CDR1 WNHNN, CDR2 SYGVQD (reference sequence). The CDR3 is made up of 13 amino acids. This chain's CDR3 is CASRQGLNTEAFF. DNA for the CDR3: TGCGCCAGCAGACAGGGTCTAAACACTGAAGCTTTCTTT.

This sequence joins TRBV7-9 and TRBJ1-4; possibly TRBD1 for D (6 bases). The CDR3 is made up of 14 amino acids. Trimming cost V 8 bases and J 8 bases, with 18 bases left between them. Germline CDR1 SEHNR, CDR2 FQNEAQ (reference sequence). The DNA of the CDR3 is TGTGCCAGCGCTTCGGAGACAGGCAGAGAAAAACTGTTTTTT. Protein product: CASASETGREKLFF. The whole variable domain, remainder taken from reference TRBV7-9 and TRBJ1-4, is DTGVSQNPRHKITKRGQNVTFRCDPISEHNRLYWYRQTLGQGPEFLTYFQNEAQLEKSRLLSDRFSAERPKGSFSTLEIQRTEQGDSAMYLCASASETGREKLFFGSGTQLSVL.

V usage is TRBV5-1 and J usage is TRBJ2-7, with 11 bases identical to TRBD2. V was clipped by 4 bases and J by 2 bases; unmatched bases: 5. CDR1 is SGHRS, CDR2 YFSETQ, per germline. CDR3 size: 15 residues. Here the CDR3 reads CASSTGLADTYEQYF. CDR3 sequence (DNA): TGCGCCAGCAGCACGGGACTAGCGGATACCTACGAGCAGTACTTC.

This sequence joins TRBV2 and TRBJ1-4, with 8 bases matching TRBD1. This CDR3 has 13 amino acids. Trimming at V came to 6 bases and at J to 5 bases, leaving 2 bases not matched to a gene. Germline CDR1 reads SNHLY; CDR2 reads FYNNEI. The CDR3, as DNA: TGTGCCAGCAGGAGACAGGGGAATGAAAAACTGTTTTTT. Translation gives CASRRQGNEKLFF.

The chain is built from TRBV19 and TRBJ2-1; the match to TRBD1 covers 9 bases. J was trimmed by 8 bases and V by 10 bases; bases with no gene match: 3. The CDR3 spans 11 residues. Germline V CDR1 and CDR2: LNHDA, SQIVND (reference sequence). The CDR3, as DNA: TGTGCCACCACAGGGGGCGATGAGCAGTTCTTC. Translation gives CATTGGDEQFF.

The chain joins TRBV19 to TRBJ1-2; D perhaps matches TRBD1 (5 bases). This CDR3 spans 13 amino acids. Between the trimmed V and J ends, which lost 9 bases and 8 bases, there was a span of 19 bases. The V gene's germline CDR1 is LNHDA and CDR2 SQIVND (reference sequence). DNA of the CDR3: TGTGCCAGCGCCTGGACGGGGGTTCAAGGCTACACCTTC. Translation: CASAWTGVQGYTF.

Note on this clone: The sample contains more than one DNA sequence encoding this CDR3. V is TRBV6-1 and J is TRBJ2-3; perhaps TRBD1 as D (5 bases). The CDR3 loop spans 14 amino acids. Looked up from germline, CDR1 is MNHNS and CDR2 is SASEGT. Deletions cut 8 bases from V and 2 bases from J, with 14 bases between. CDR3 in DNA: TGTGCCAGCTGTGGGCAGGGAATCACAGATACGCAGTATTTT. Translating gives CASCGQGITDTQYF.

The gene calls are TRBV13 and TRBJ1-1; D ambiguous. V was cut by 5 bases and J by 7 bases, with 14 bases left in between. The CDR3 totals 13 residues. In germline, CDR1 is PRHDT, CDR2 FYEKMQ (reference sequence). DNA for the CDR3: TGTGCCAGCAGCCCCTTTAAACATGATGAAGCTTTCTTT. Amino acid sequence: CASSPFKHDEAFF.

This rearrangement joins TRBV2 to TRBJ1-5; 9 nucleotides align to TRBD1. Germline trimming cut 4 bases from V and 2 bases from J; bases unmatched to any gene: 3. CDR3 length: 15 residues. Looked up from germline, CDR1 is SNHLY and CDR2 is FYNNEI. CDR3 in DNA: TGTGCCAGCAGTGTGGACAGGGGTCGCAATCAGCCCCAGCATTTT. This translates into CASSVDRGRNQPQHF. Filled out from reference TRBV2 and TRBJ1-5, the complete variable domain reads EPEVTQTPSHQVTQMGQEVILRCVPISNHLYFYWYRQILGQKVEFLVSFYNNEISEKSEIFDDQFSVERPDGSNFTLKIRSTKLEDSAMYFCASSVDRGRNQPQHFGDGTRLSIL.

The genes are TRBV18 and TRBJ1-4, with a weak D call TRBD1 (5 bases). The CDR3 contains 16 residues. V was shortened by 1 base and J by 5 bases, with 14 bases between the two germline ends. Germline assignment: CDR1 KGHSH and CDR2 LQKENI. CDR3 sequence: CASSPQGIKGNEKLFF. Written as DNA, the CDR3 is TGTGCCAGCTCACCACAGGGGATAAAAGGAAATGAAAAACTGTTTTTT.

The CDR3 sequence is CASERREGTQYF. The CDR3 DNA sequence: TGTGCCAGCGAGAGGAGGGAAGGGACCCAGTACTTC. The chain couples TRBV7-9 to TRBJ2-5; tentative D call: TRBD2 (6 bases). V was cut by 8 bases and J by 7 bases, with 14 bases left in between. CDR3 length equals 12 residues. Germline V gene lookup returns CDR1 SEHNR and CDR2 FQNEAQ (reference sequence).

The chain is built from TRBV2 and TRBJ2-3, with 15 bases identical to TRBD2. Germline V lookup: CDR1 SNHLY, CDR2 FYNNEI. This CDR3 comprises 17 residues. The trim removed 4 bases at V and 5 bases at J, leaving 7 bases unmatched. CDR3: CASSAGLAGGRRDTQYF. Written as DNA, the CDR3 is TGTGCCAGCAGTGCAGGACTAGCGGGGGGGAGGAGAGATACGCAGTATTTT.

The rearrangement links TRBV18 to TRBJ1-1; a possible D gene is TRBD1 (5 bases). Germline CDR1 is KGHSH and CDR2 is LQKENI. The CDR3 is 13 amino acids. Trimming cost V 3 bases and J 5 bases, with 10 bases left between them. CDR3 in amino acids: CASSPMQGTEAFF. CDR3 sequence (DNA): TGTGCCAGCTCACCTATGCAGGGAACTGAAGCTTTCTTT. Filled out from reference TRBV18 and TRBJ1-1, the complete variable domain reads NAGVMQNPRHLVRRRGQEARLRCSPMKGHSHVYWYRQLPEEGLKFMVYLQKENIIDESGMPKERFSAEFPKEGPSILRIQQVVRGDSAAYFCASSPMQGTEAFFGQGTRLTVV.

The chain carries TRBV2 and TRBJ1-2; 7 bases align to TRBD1. There are 14 residues in the CDR3. V was clipped by 4 bases and J by 4 bases; unmatched bases: 6. Germline loops: CDR1 SNHLY, CDR2 FYNNEI. In DNA, the CDR3 is TGTGCCAGCAGTGGGGTGACAGGGTTCTATGGCTACACCTTC. The encoded protein is CASSGVTGFYGYTF. Based on the CDR3 plus reference TRBV2 and TRBJ1-2, the full variable domain is EPEVTQTPSHQVTQMGQEVILRCVPISNHLYFYWYRQILGQKVEFLVSFYNNEISEKSEIFDDQFSVERPDGSNFTLKIRSTKLEDSAMYFCASSGVTGFYGYTFGSGTRLTVV.

This clone was observed a single time. V usage is TRBV6-5 and J usage is TRBJ1-2; the match to TRBD1 covers 10 bases. CDR3 length: 15 residues. The V gene's germline CDR1 is MNHEY and CDR2 SVGAGI. With 5 bases clipped from V and 4 bases from J, the junction kept 7 bases outside the gene matches. CDR3 sequence: CASSPDRGRFYGYTF. CDR3 DNA sequence: TGTGCCAGCAGTCCAGACAGGGGGCGCTTCTATGGCTACACCTTC.